The rows below give T cell receptor beta chains drawn from one sample of a study of blood T cell repertoires in COVID-19. Sequencing was performed with immunoSEQ multiplex PCR; in TCRdb, only in-frame clones are kept and a portion is missing. The data show approximately 180,000 clones, about 75% seen once. The sequenced material came from peripheral blood. The receptors were gathered from a woman between 70 and 85 years old with acute or convalescent COVID-19. CDR3s include the opening cysteine and the closing phenylalanine or tryptophan. Each record gives: clone size, D gene, J gene, V gene, CDR3 DNA, CDR3 protein. A D gene is named only where the DNA matches it firmly. Where a row states a size, it is once, few, many or the class of an expanded clone; other rows omit it.

few	TRBD2	TRBJ2-7	TRBV10-1	TGCGCCAGCAGTGAGGGGGCTAGCGGTTCCTACGAGCAGTACTTC	CASSEGASGSYEQYF
once	TRBD2	TRBJ2-5	TRBV10-3	TGTGCCATCAGTGGTGATAGCGGGAGATCATATGAGACCCAGTACTTC	CAISGDSGRSYETQYF
-	-	TRBJ2-6	TRBV7-2	TGTGCCAGCAGCCCCGGACTGACACTCTCTGGGGCCAACGTCCTGACTTTC	CASSPGLTLSGANVLTF
-	-	TRBJ2-3	TRBV19	TGTGCCAGTAGTCCCACCGGGAGTGGAAGCACAGATACGCAGTATTTT	CASSPTGSGSTDTQYF
-	TRBD2	TRBJ2-5	TRBV14	TGTGCCAGCAGCCGGCGAGGGAGGGCGTCAGGCGGGACCCAGTACTTC	CASSRRGRASGGTQYF
-	-	TRBJ2-1	TRBV5-1	TGCGCCAGCAGCTTCAGGGCGGCTGACAATGAGCAGTTCTTC	CASSFRAADNEQFF
-	-	TRBJ1-2	TRBV2	TGTGCCAGCAGTGAAACGACTGCTGGGGGCTACACCTTC	CASSETTAGGYTF
once	-	TRBJ2-3	TRBV5-5	TGTGCCAGCTCGGTGGGGGGTAGCACAGATACGCAGTATTTT	CASSVGGSTDTQYF
-	-	TRBJ2-7	TRBV6-1	TGTGCCAGCAGTTCCGGGGATGGCCGGAACGAGCAGTACTTC	CASSSGDGRNEQYF
-	-	TRBJ1-6	TRBV7-9	TGTGCCAGCAGCCACCAGGGGAGTAATTCACCCCTCCACTTT	CASSHQGSNSPLHF
-	-	TRBJ2-7	TRBV30	TGTGCCTGGAGGACTCAGCCAAGCGCGAGGACCTACGAGCAGTACTTC	CAWRTQPSARTYEQYF
-	-	TRBJ2-6	TRBV19	TGTGCCAGTAGTATAGGGGGGGGCACCAACGTCCTGACTTTC	CASSIGGGTNVLTF
-	TRBD1	TRBJ1-1	TRBV30	TGTGCCTGGAGTGGGACAGGCCTTGAAGCTTTCTTT	CAWSGTGLEAFF
-	-	TRBJ2-3	TRBV5-5	TGTGCCAGCAGCTCGCTGACGGGGGCAGATACGCAGTATTTT	CASSSLTGADTQYF
-	-	TRBJ1-2	TRBV3-1/TRBV3-2	TGTGCCAGCAGCGGCCAGGGATCGGAGGGTAACTATGGCTACACCTTC	CASSGQGSEGNYGYTF
-	TRBD1	TRBJ1-6	TRBV27	TGTGCCAGTACAACAGGGGAAGCGGATTCACCCCTCCACTTT	CASTTGEADSPLHF
-	-	TRBJ1-4	TRBV27	TGTGCCAGCAGTTTATGGGGCCCTGATGAAAAACTGTTTTTT	CASSLWGPDEKLFF
-	-	TRBJ2-3	TRBV5-6	TGTGCCAGCAGCTCCCTCACTACAGGGTTCGGTCACACAGATACGCAGTATTTT	CASSSLTTGFGHTDTQYF
-	-	TRBJ2-7	TRBV12-5	TGTGCTAGTGGTTCGATACTGCGACAGCAGGGCGAGCAGTACTTC	CASGSILRQQGEQYF
-	TRBD1	TRBJ1-5	TRBV24-1	TGTGCCACCAGTGATTCCACCGGGACAGTTAATCAGCCCCAGCATTTT	CATSDSTGTVNQPQHF
-	-	TRBJ2-1	TRBV5-6	TGTGCCAGCAGTACAGCAGGAGGCTACAATGAGCAGTTCTTC	CASSTAGGYNEQFF
-	TRBD1	TRBJ2-1	TRBV7-6	TGTGCCAGCAGCTCCTGGACAGGCCCCCCCCATTCCTACAATGAGCAGTTCTTC	CASSSWTGPPHSYNEQFF
-	-	TRBJ1-4	TRBV2	TGTGCCAGCAGTGATTACAGGAATTATGAAAAACTGTTTTTT	CASSDYRNYEKLFF
-	-	TRBJ1-1	TRBV12-3/TRBV12-4	TGTGCCAGCAGGGGAGTGGGGAACACTGAAGCTTTCTTT	CASRGVGNTEAFF
-	TRBD2	TRBJ2-5	TRBV3-1/TRBV3-2	TGTGCCAGCAGCCCCGGGACTAGGGGGGAGACCCAGTACTTC	CASSPGTRGETQYF
-	-	TRBJ2-1	TRBV6-1	TGTGCCAGCAGTGAAGGGGCAGTGCACTACAATGAGCAGTTCTTC	CASSEGAVHYNEQFF
-	-	TRBJ1-4	TRBV2	TGTGCCAGCAGTGAAGATTCGGCGGGGCCAGGGGAAAAACTGTTTTTT	CASSEDSAGPGEKLFF
-	-	TRBJ1-1	TRBV12-3/TRBV12-4	TGTGCCAGCAGTTTAATCGACACTGAAGCTTTCTTT	CASSLIDTEAFF
-	-	TRBJ1-5	TRBV2	TGTGCCAGCAGTCGAGATAGCAATCAGCCCCAGCATTTT	CASSRDSNQPQHF
-	-	TRBJ2-5	TRBV7-2	TGTGCCAGCAGCCCCCTGTCGGAAGCGGTCGTGGTGACCCAGTACTTC	CASSPLSEAVVVTQYF
-	-	TRBJ1-2	TRBV11-2	TGTGCCAGCAGCTTAGCCGCAGGGGTAGGTGGCTACACCTTC	CASSLAAGVGGYTF
-	TRBD2	TRBJ2-5	TRBV7-6	TGTGCCAGCAGCTTAGGCGGGAGTCTTTCAGAGACCCAGTACTTC	CASSLGGSLSETQYF
-	TRBD2	TRBJ2-4	TRBV27	TGTGCCAGCAGTGTCCTAGCGGGTTCTCGAGGCATTCAGTACTTC	CASSVLAGSRGIQYF
-	-	TRBJ2-5	TRBV30	TGTGCCTGGAGTGTAACCCTGCGGGAGACCCAGTACTTC	CAWSVTLRETQYF
-	-	TRBJ1-4	TRBV6-4	TGTGCCAGCAGTGACTCGGTTCGGGCAACTAATGAAAAACTGTTTTTT	CASSDSVRATNEKLFF
-	-	TRBJ2-1	TRBV21-1	TGTGCCAGCTCTACTAGCGGGGGGTGCTCCTACAATGAGCAGTTCTTC	CASSTSGGCSYNEQFF
-	TRBD2	TRBJ2-1	TRBV4-2	TGTGCCAGCAGCCACTGGGGACTAGCGGGAGGCTACAATGAGCAGTTCTTC	CASSHWGLAGGYNEQFF
-	-	TRBJ2-6	TRBV7-8	TGTGCCAGCAGCTTAGCACATACAAGCTCTGGGGCCAACGTCCTGACTTTC	CASSLAHTSSGANVLTF
few	TRBD1	TRBJ1-4	TRBV6-1	TGTGCCAGCAGTGAATCAGGTTGGGGGGGACAGGTAAAACTGTTTTTT	CASSESGWGGQVKLFF
few	-	TRBJ2-5	TRBV28	TGTGCCAGCAGCCCAAGCAGGGTCGCCAAAGAGACCCAGTACTTC	CASSPSRVAKETQYF
few	-	TRBJ2-1	TRBV12-5	TGTGCTAGTGTCCCCTCCTCGGTCCGCAATGAGCAGTTCTTC	CASVPSSVRNEQFF
once	TRBD2	TRBJ2-1	TRBV5-4	TGTGCCAGCAGTGCGACCCCGGGCGGGAGGGCCCAAGAGCAGTTCTTC	CASSATPGGRAQEQFF